These 8 T cell receptor beta chains came from one sample sequenced in a study of blood T cells in healthy people across ages (dated by TCRdb to the mid-2010s). The receptor library was made with 5' RACE. For sequencing, an Illumina HiSeq 2500 was employed. A second roughly 7 to 11 cycle PCR used a sample-barcoded 5' primer and a J-beta primer mix. Starting from the raw public reads, TCRdb applied fastp trimming at Q25, assembled clones with MiXCR and retained in-frame beta chains. CDR3 protein duplicates are merged, each entry listing the most common genes and DNA. This sample gives about 1.7 million distinct CDR3 sequences in total; roughly 27% of them show up just once. 7.7% of the sample belongs to the ten largest clones. Specimen: blood. All receptors derive from a woman in her twenties or thirties in good health.

This clonotype was recorded at least ten times. The rearrangement uses TRBV29-1 and TRBJ2-7; D call uncertain. Germline lookup yields CDR1 SQVTM and CDR2 ANQGSEA. The CDR3 is 12 residues long. The V and J ends lost 8 bases and 4 bases respectively, with 15 bases between them. The CDR3 DNA follows: TGCAGCTCCGCGGAAAGTGGGTACGAGCAGTACTTC. This sequence encodes CSSAESGYEQYF.

This chain joins TRBV12-3 or TRBV12-4 and TRBJ2-4; D is possibly TRBD1 (5 bases). Trimming pared 7 bases from V and 3 bases from J, leaving 16 bases between. There are 15 residues in the CDR3. CDR3 sequence reads: CASNRETAIKNIQYF. CDR3 in DNA: TGTGCCAGCAATCGAGAGACAGCTATCAAAAACATTCAGTACTTC.

The chain employs TRBV2 and TRBJ2-7, with 8 bases fitting TRBD1. This CDR3 has 17 amino acids. CDR1 is SNHLY and CDR2 is FYNNEI in the germline V gene. The V gene end was trimmed by 4 bases and the J gene end by 0 bases; junction bases not matched to a gene: 11. The CDR3 bases are TGTGCCAGCAGTGCCGAGGGGGAGACAGGGGCCTCCTACGAGCAGTACTTC. Protein: CASSAEGETGASYEQYF.

This clonotype was observed a handful of times. This sequence joins TRBV4-3 and TRBJ2-7; unclear D gene. The CDR3 is 15 amino acids. Germline CDR1 and CDR2: LGHNA and YSLEER. The V gene lost 0 bases and the J gene lost 4 bases, with 13 bases spanning the gap. DNA for the CDR3: TGCGCCAGCAGCCAAGATCTCGCGTATTCTTACGAGCAGTACTTC. Protein product: CASSQDLAYSYEQYF.

This chain links TRBV20-1 with TRBJ1-4; 8 positions agree with TRBD1. The CDR3 totals 15 residues. Germline V CDR1 and CDR2: DFQATT, SNEGSKA (reference sequence). J gave up 3 bases and V 4 bases, and 7 bases lay outside the gene matches. The CDR3 region has the DNA TGCAGTGCTATACCCAGGGGGCGATCTAATGAAAAACTGTTTTTT. It specifies CSAIPRGRSNEKLFF.

J is TRBJ2-2 and V is TRBV5-1; 9 bases are shared with TRBD1. Germline V gene lookup returns CDR1 SGHRS and CDR2 YFSETQ. CDR3 length: 15 amino acids. V lost 6 bases, J lost 1 base, and 4 bases stayed unmatched. The CDR3 nucleotides read TGCGCCAGCACCGTGGACAGGGGGAACACCGGGGAGCTGTTTTTT. It translates to CASTVDRGNTGELFF.

The V gene is TRBV3-1, the J gene TRBJ2-1, with 11 bases that match TRBD2. Germline CDR1 LGHDT, CDR2 YNNKEL (reference sequence). V gave up 3 bases and J gave up 4 bases; unmatched junction bases: 5. The CDR3 has 16 amino acids. The CDR3 coding sequence is TGTGCCAGCAGCCATCCTCTAGCGGGGGGTTACAATGAGCAGTTCTTC. Translation gives CASSHPLAGGYNEQFF.

The chain joins TRBV2 to TRBJ2-2, with a possible D match to TRBD2 (5 bases). CDR1 and CDR2 (germline): SNHLY, FYNNEI. The CDR3 covers 14 residues. V lost 1 base and J 3 bases, leaving 6 bases between the germline ends. The CDR3 spells CASSEGTYTGELFF. The CDR3 nucleotides are TGTGCCAGCAGTGAAGGGACTTACACCGGGGAGCTGTTTTTT.